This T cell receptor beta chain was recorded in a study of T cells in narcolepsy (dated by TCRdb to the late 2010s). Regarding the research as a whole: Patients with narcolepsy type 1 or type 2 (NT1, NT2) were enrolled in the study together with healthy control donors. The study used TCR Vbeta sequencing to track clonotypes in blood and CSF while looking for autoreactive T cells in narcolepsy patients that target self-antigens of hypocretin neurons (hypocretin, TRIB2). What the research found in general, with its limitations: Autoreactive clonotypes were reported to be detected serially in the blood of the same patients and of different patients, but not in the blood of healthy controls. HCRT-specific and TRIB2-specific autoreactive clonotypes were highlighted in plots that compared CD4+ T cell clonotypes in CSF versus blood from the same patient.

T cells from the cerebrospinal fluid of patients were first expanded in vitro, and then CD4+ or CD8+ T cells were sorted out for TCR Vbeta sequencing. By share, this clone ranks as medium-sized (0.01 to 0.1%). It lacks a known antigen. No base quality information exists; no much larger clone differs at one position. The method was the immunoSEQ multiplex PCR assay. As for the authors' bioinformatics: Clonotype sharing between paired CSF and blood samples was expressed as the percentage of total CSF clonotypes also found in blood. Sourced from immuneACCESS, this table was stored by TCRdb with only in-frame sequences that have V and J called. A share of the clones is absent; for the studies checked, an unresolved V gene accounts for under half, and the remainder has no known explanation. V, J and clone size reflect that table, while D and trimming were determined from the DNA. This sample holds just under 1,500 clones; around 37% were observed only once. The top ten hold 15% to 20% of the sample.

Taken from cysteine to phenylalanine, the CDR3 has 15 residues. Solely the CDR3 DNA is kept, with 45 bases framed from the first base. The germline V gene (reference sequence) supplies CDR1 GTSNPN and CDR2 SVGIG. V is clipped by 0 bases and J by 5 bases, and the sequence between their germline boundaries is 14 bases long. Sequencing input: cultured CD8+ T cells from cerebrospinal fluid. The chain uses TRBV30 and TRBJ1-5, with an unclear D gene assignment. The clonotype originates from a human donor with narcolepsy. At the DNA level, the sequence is TGTGCCTGGAGTGTGTCCGGGTATTCTCATCAGCCCCAGCATTTT. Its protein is CAWSVSGYSHQPQHF. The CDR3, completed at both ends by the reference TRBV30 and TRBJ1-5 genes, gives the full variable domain SQTIHQWPATLVQPVGSPLSLECTVEGTSNPNLYWYRQAAGRGLQLLFYSVGIGQISSEVPQNLSASRPQDRQFILSSKKLLLSDSGFYLCAWSVSGYSHQPQHFGDGTRLSIL.